The text below deals with one T cell receptor beta chain. The data are from a study of identical twins. TCRdb recomputed calls from the 5' RACE reads with MiXCR, one row per CDR3 protein. The table includes approximately 230,000 distinct CDR3 sequences, around 6.5% detected once. Per the germline V gene, CDR1 is KGHDR and CDR2 is SFDVKD. V was pared by 4 bases and J by 5 bases, with 4 bases between. The CDR3 length is 12 residues. This same sample was also taken into another study, of T cells expressing NK-cell markers. That investigation notes: Several experiments added an anti-gamma-delta TCR antibody to sort only alpha-beta TCR T cells.

The sequenced material came from CD8+ T cells sorted from blood. The TCR comes from a woman between 18 and 30 years old in good health. The rearrangement uses TRBV24-1 and TRBJ2-2; no clear D gene. CDR3 bases: TGTGCCACCAGTGAGGGAACCGGGGAGCTGTTTTTT. This translates into CATSEGTGELFF.